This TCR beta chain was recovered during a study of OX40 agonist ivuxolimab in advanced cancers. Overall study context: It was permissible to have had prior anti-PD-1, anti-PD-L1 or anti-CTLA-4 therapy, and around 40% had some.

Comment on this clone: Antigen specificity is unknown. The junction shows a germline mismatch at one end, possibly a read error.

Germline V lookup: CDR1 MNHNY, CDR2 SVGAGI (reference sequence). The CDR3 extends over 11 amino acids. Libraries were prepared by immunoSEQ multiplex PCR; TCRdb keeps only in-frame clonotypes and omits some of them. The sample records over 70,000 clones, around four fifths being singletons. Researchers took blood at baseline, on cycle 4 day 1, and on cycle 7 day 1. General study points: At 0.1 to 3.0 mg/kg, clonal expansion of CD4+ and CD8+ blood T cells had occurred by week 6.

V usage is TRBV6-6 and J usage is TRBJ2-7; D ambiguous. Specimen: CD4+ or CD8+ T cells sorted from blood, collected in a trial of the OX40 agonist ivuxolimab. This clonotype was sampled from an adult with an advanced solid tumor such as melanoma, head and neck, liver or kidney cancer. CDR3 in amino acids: CASSSSFEQYF. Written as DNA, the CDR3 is TGTGCCAGCAGTTCGTCCTTCGAGCAGTACTTC.